This is a list of T cell receptor beta chains from one sample in a study of T cell changes during pregnancy in multiple sclerosis. Only in-frame clones appear in the TCRdb table, and some are missing; sequencing was by immunoSEQ multiplex PCR. Of 70,000 to 75,000 clones listed, 85% to 95% were seen once; the top ten hold over 2%. Sequencing was performed on peripheral blood, taken before pregnancy. These receptors were collected from a female donor with multiple sclerosis, enrolled in a pregnancy study. Both conserved end residues are part of each CDR3. A D gene is named only where the DNA matches it firmly. Expanded clones are given a class, and other clones once, few, many or no size at all.

size,V,J,D,DNA,CDR3
NA,TRBV7-2,TRBJ1-2,NA,TGTGCCAGCAGCTTAGAGACAGAGTACTATGGCTACACCTTC,CASSLETEYYGYTF
once,TRBV30,TRBJ1-1,NA,TGTGCCTGGAGCGCGGGTTTGGACACTGAAGCTTTCTTT,CAWSAGLDTEAFF
NA,TRBV29-1,TRBJ2-1,TRBD2,TGCAGCGTTGAAGGTCTTAGCGGGAGTCAACGGAATGAGCAGTTCTTC,CSVEGLSGSQRNEQFF
NA,TRBV19,TRBJ2-2,TRBD2,TGTGCCAGTAGTCCGGGACTAGCGGGAGGGCCTTTATTCACCGGGGAGCTGTTTTTT,CASSPGLAGGPLFTGELFF
NA,TRBV7-2,TRBJ1-5,TRBD1,TGTGCCAGCAGCTCCCTTACAGGGGGGGGGCCCCAGCATTTT,CASSSLTGGGPQHF
NA,TRBV4-3,TRBJ2-2,NA,TGCGCCAGCAGCCAAGATTACCCGCTATACGACGGGGAGCTGTTTTTT,CASSQDYPLYDGELFF
once,TRBV29-1,TRBJ2-1,TRBD2,TGCAGCGTACGACTAGCGGGAGCTTACAATGAGCAGTTCTTC,CSVRLAGAYNEQFF
NA,TRBV19,TRBJ1-3,NA,TGTGCCAGTAGTACTCTCGGGGTAGGCTCTGGAAACACCATATATTTT,CASSTLGVGSGNTIYF
NA,TRBV7-9,TRBJ1-2,NA,TGTGCCAGCAGCTTAGACGGGGTCCCTAAGACTGGCTACACCTTC,CASSLDGVPKTGYTF
NA,TRBV11-3,TRBJ2-1,TRBD2,TGTGCCAGCAGATCTACCGGGACTAGCGGGAGTAGGGGCAATGAGCAGTTCTTC,CASRSTGTSGSRGNEQFF
once,TRBV9,TRBJ2-1,TRBD2,TGTGCCAGCAGCGCGACACTAGCGGGAGTCTTCTACAATGAGCAGTTCTTC,CASSATLAGVFYNEQFF
NA,TRBV5-6,TRBJ2-2,NA,TGTGCCAGCAGCCCCACTAAACGGCGCCGAACGACGACCGGGGAGCTGTTTTTT,CASSPTKRRRTTTGELFF
NA,TRBV14,TRBJ1-2,TRBD1,TGTGCCAGCAGCCCCCGGGACAGGGGACTTGAAAACTATGGCTACACCTTC,CASSPRDRGLENYGYTF
NA,TRBV6-1,TRBJ1-5,TRBD1,TGTGCCAGCAGTGTTTGGACAGGGGGCAATCAGCCCCAGCATTTT,CASSVWTGGNQPQHF
once,TRBV29-1,TRBJ2-3,TRBD1,TGCAGCGTTGCTTCAACAGGGGGTACGCAGTATTTT,CSVASTGGTQYF
NA,TRBV9,TRBJ1-2,NA,TGTGCCAGCAGCATTGGACAGCCTAACTATGGCTACACCTTC,CASSIGQPNYGYTF
NA,TRBV5-1,TRBJ1-1,TRBD1,TGCGCCAGCAGGGGACAGGGGGGAATCATGAACACTGAAGCTTTCTTT,CASRGQGGIMNTEAFF
NA,TRBV30,TRBJ2-7,NA,TGTGCCTGGAGCCCGGGATACTACGAGCAGTACTTC,CAWSPGYYEQYF
once,TRBV4-2,TRBJ2-7,NA,TGTGCCAGCAGCCAAGATCGAGGAGCCCTTTCTAACGAGCAGTACTTC,CASSQDRGALSNEQYF
once,TRBV9,TRBJ2-3,NA,TGTGCCAGCAGCGTAGGTCTAGCGAATACAGATACGCAGTATTTT,CASSVGLANTDTQYF
NA,TRBV9,TRBJ2-7,TRBD1,TGTGCCAGCAGCTATCAGGACAGGGGCTCCTACGAGCAGTACTTC,CASSYQDRGSYEQYF
NA,TRBV27,TRBJ1-1,NA,TGTGCCAGCAGTAACCCGCCGGGGGGGGCTTTCTTT,CASSNPPGGAFF
once,TRBV28,TRBJ1-5,NA,TGTGCCAGCAGTTTTAGCAGAGTTCAGCCCCAGCATTTT,CASSFSRVQPQHF
NA,TRBV4-1,TRBJ1-5,TRBD1,TGCGCCAGCAGCCAAGTGGGACAGAGCAATCAGCCCCAGCATTTT,CASSQVGQSNQPQHF
once,TRBV5-6,TRBJ2-7,NA,TGTGCCAGCAGCACAGACAGTCCCTACGAGCAGTACTTC,CASSTDSPYEQYF
NA,TRBV7-9,TRBJ2-3,NA,TGTGCCAGCAGCTCCGGGACAAGCTCTATCACAGATACGCAGTATTTT,CASSSGTSSITDTQYF
NA,TRBV7-9,TRBJ2-2,TRBD2,TGTGCCAGCAGCTTACGGACTAGCTGGAACACCGGGGAGCTGTTTTTT,CASSLRTSWNTGELFF
NA,TRBV2,TRBJ2-3,NA,TGTGCCAGCAGTGAAGTCGGGGTACACACAGATACGCAGTATTTT,CASSEVGVHTDTQYF
NA,TRBV5-4,TRBJ2-6,NA,TGTGCCAGCAGCTTGAGAGGGACAAGCTTATCTGGGGCCAACGTCCTGACTTTC,CASSLRGTSLSGANVLTF
NA,TRBV5-1,TRBJ2-5,NA,TGCGCCAGCAGCTTCCCACGGGAGACCCAGTACTTC,CASSFPRETQYF
NA,TRBV4-2,TRBJ1-4,NA,TGTGCCAGTAGGACTTCTCGAGGAGGGGAAACTAATGAAAAACTGTTTTTT,CASRTSRGGETNEKLFF
NA,TRBV7-2,TRBJ2-7,NA,TGTGCCAGCAGAGGACTCTCATCCTCCTACGAGCAGTACTTC,CASRGLSSSYEQYF
NA,TRBV19,TRBJ2-7,NA,TGTGCCAGTACCGAGGAGAGAGGGAGTAGCCACGAGCAGTACTTC,CASTEERGSSHEQYF
NA,TRBV4-3,TRBJ2-6,NA,TGCGCCAGCAGCCGGACGGGGGGGGCCAACGTCCTGACTTTC,CASSRTGGANVLTF
NA,TRBV7-7,TRBJ1-3,TRBD1,TGTGCTAGCAGCGCTGGGACAGGCTCTGGAAACACCATATATTTT,CASSAGTGSGNTIYF
NA,TRBV6-1,TRBJ1-4,NA,TGTGCCAGCAGTGAAGCGCCGGTGATGAATGAAAAACTGTTTTTT,CASSEAPVMNEKLFF
NA,TRBV2,TRBJ1-5,TRBD1,TGTGCCAGCAATGGGGACAGTAGCAATCAGCCCCAGCATTTT,CASNGDSSNQPQHF
NA,TRBV25-1,TRBJ1-1,TRBD1,TGTGCCAGCAGTGACCGGGACAGGGTGAACACTGAAGCTTTCTTT,CASSDRDRVNTEAFF
NA,TRBV30,TRBJ2-1,TRBD2,TGTGCCTGGAGCGTACTAGCGGGAGGTCGGGATGAGCAGTTCTTC,CAWSVLAGGRDEQFF
NA,TRBV7-8,TRBJ2-1,NA,TGTGCCAGCAGCTTAGGATTCGGGACAAGGCCTTCCTACAATGAGCAGTTCTTC,CASSLGFGTRPSYNEQFF
NA,TRBV6-4,TRBJ2-2,TRBD2,TGTGCCAGCAGTGACTCGGCGGGGGCGAACACCGGGGAGCTGTTTTTT,CASSDSAGANTGELFF
NA,TRBV11-3,TRBJ2-5,TRBD1,TGTGCCAGCAGCTTAGAGGTGGGACAGGGAGGAGAGACCCAGTACTTC,CASSLEVGQGGETQYF
once,TRBV11-3,TRBJ1-1,NA,TGTGCCAGCAGCTTGGCCCAAAAGAACACTGAAGCTTTCTTT,CASSLAQKNTEAFF
NA,TRBV28,TRBJ2-7,NA,TGTGCCAGCAGGACACCCAACGAGCAGTACTTC,CASRTPNEQYF
few,TRBV7-2,TRBJ2-1,TRBD2,TGTGCCAGCAGCTTAGAACTAGCGGGAGTCGGCAATGAGCAGTTCTTC,CASSLELAGVGNEQFF